Presented here are 32 T cell receptor beta chains from one specimen sequenced in a study of blood T cell repertoires in COVID-19. The assay was immunoSEQ multiplex PCR, and TCRdb's table has in-frame clones only and misses some. The repertoire has 150,000 to 180,000 clones, 80% to 90% of them found once; the top ten carry roughly 14%. Source material: peripheral blood. The source is a woman aged 40 to 55 with acute or convalescent COVID-19.

The V and J genes are TRBV9 and TRBJ2-2; a possible D gene is TRBD2 (7 bases). The CDR3 sequence is 16 residues long. The germline V gene encodes CDR1 SGDLS and CDR2 YYNGEE. V shed 0 bases and J shed 5 bases, with 14 bases lying between them. The CDR3: CASSVAVGGLTGELFF. DNA for the CDR3: TGTGCCAGCAGCGTAGCAGTGGGGGGGCTTACCGGGGAGCTGTTTTTT.

The chain couples TRBV6-6 to TRBJ2-3; TRBD1 is a possible D gene (5 bases). Per the germline V gene, CDR1 is MNHNY and CDR2 is SVGAGI (reference sequence). CDR3 size: 14 residues. The V end lost 6 bases, the J end lost 0 bases, and 10 bases lay between the germline ends. For the CDR3, the DNA is TGTGCCAGCAGACTCAGGGCTAGCACAGATACGCAGTATTTT. Its translation is CASRLRASTDTQYF.

The rearrangement joins TRBV2 to TRBJ1-6, with TRBD1 as a possible D gene (6 bases). CDR3 length: 16 residues. The V and J ends lost 6 bases and 7 bases respectively, with 19 bases between them. The V gene's germline CDR1 is SNHLY and CDR2 FYNNEI. The CDR3 spells CASRQVTVQGNSPLHF. For the CDR3, the DNA is TGTGCCAGCAGACAAGTGACAGTCCAGGGGAATTCACCCCTCCACTTT.

This chain links TRBV3-1 (or the pseudogene TRBV3-2) with TRBJ2-2; 7 bases align to TRBD2. Germline CDR1 LGHDT, CDR2 YNNKEL (reference sequence). The CDR3 consists of 19 residues. V shed 0 bases, J shed 2 bases, and the junction held 12 bases outside the gene matches. CDR3 residues: CASSQDFKRDQNNTGELFF. CDR3 coding DNA: TGTGCCAGCAGCCAAGATTTCAAGCGGGACCAAAATAACACCGGGGAGCTGTTTTTT.

The genes are TRBV5-1 and TRBJ2-5, with TRBD2 as a possible D gene (5 bases). CDR1 is SGHRS, CDR2 YFSETQ, per germline. There are 14 residues in the CDR3. V lost 4 bases and J 2 bases, leaving 12 bases between the germline ends. This CDR3 reads CASSHVGAQETQYF. The CDR3 bases are TGCGCCAGCAGCCACGTGGGAGCGCAAGAGACCCAGTACTTC.

The chain has TRBV19 and TRBJ2-4, with D perhaps TRBD1 (6 bases). V was clipped by 7 bases and J by 9 bases, with 19 bases between them. The CDR3 is 14 amino acids. CDR1 is LNHDA, CDR2 SQIVND, per germline (reference sequence). This chain's CDR3 is CASIAPGHPGIQYF. In nucleotides, the CDR3 is TGTGCCAGTATCGCTCCGGGACATCCGGGCATTCAGTACTTC.

The chain employs TRBV9 and TRBJ2-2, with 9 bases aligning to TRBD1. From germline, CDR1 is SGDLS and CDR2 YYNGEE. V trimming: 3 bases; J trimming: 6 bases; junction bases outside the gene matches: 9. This CDR3 comprises 16 residues. The CDR3 loop is CASSGRLDRGPGELFF. CDR3 DNA sequence: TGTGCCAGCAGCGGGCGGTTGGACAGGGGTCCCGGGGAGCTGTTTTTT. Using reference TRBV9 and TRBJ2-2 for the parts outside the CDR3, the full variable domain is DSGVTQTPKHLITATGQRVTLRCSPRSGDLSVYWYQQSLDQGLQFLIQYYNGEERAKGNILERFSAQQFPDLHSELNLSSLELGDSALYFCASSGRLDRGPGELFFGEGSRLTVL.

This sequence joins TRBV7-9 and TRBJ1-2; no clear D. The germline V gene encodes CDR1 SEHNR and CDR2 FQNEAQ (reference sequence). V was pared by 4 bases and J by 7 bases, with 10 bases between. This CDR3 contains 12 residues. CDR3 coding DNA: TGTGCCAGCAGCTCTACCCCGGGTGGCTACACCTTC. Amino acid sequence: CASSSTPGGYTF.

The chain recombines TRBV28 with TRBJ1-4; the D is unclear. Germline V gene lookup returns CDR1 MDHEN and CDR2 SYDVKM. V lost 4 bases and J 0 bases, leaving 9 bases between the germline ends. The CDR3 is 15 amino acids. CDR3 in amino acids: CASSSAGATNEKLFF. The CDR3 DNA reads as TGTGCCAGCAGTTCCGCAGGCGCAACTAATGAAAAACTGTTTTTT.

V usage is TRBV11-2 and J usage is TRBJ2-5; TRBD2 aligns across 8 bases. Germline V gene data show CDR1 as SGHAT and CDR2 as FQNNGV. After removal of 2 bases from V and 1 base from J, the junction contained 6 bases not matched to a gene. The CDR3 covers 16 residues. Here the CDR3 reads CASSLLLGRVQETQYF. CDR3 DNA sequence: TGTGCCAGCAGCTTACTCCTCGGGAGGGTCCAAGAGACCCAGTACTTC.

The chain combines TRBV28 with TRBJ2-3; the match to TRBD2 covers 16 bases. Trimming at V came to 6 bases and at J to 4 bases, leaving 10 bases not matched to a gene. This CDR3 region has 18 residues. Germline CDR1 and CDR2: MDHEN and SYDVKM. DNA of the CDR3: TGTGCCAGCAGCACCGGGACTAGCGGGAGGGCCCTGTCAGATACGCAGTATTTT. This sequence encodes CASSTGTSGRALSDTQYF.

The V gene is TRBV12-3 or TRBV12-4, the J gene TRBJ1-1, with D tentatively TRBD1 (5 bases). The CDR3 has 12 amino acids. V shed 3 bases and J shed 11 bases, with 13 bases lying between them. The CDR3 region is CASSFQQGDAFF. Here the CDR3 DNA reads TGTGCCAGCAGTTTTCAGCAGGGTGATGCTTTCTTT.

The rearrangement links TRBV9 to TRBJ2-1; 7 nucleotides align to TRBD1. The CDR3 totals 15 residues. J was trimmed by 7 bases and V by 0 bases; bases with no gene match: 7. Germline CDR1 and CDR2: SGDLS and YYNGEE. This CDR3 reads CASSVVGQARNEQFF. DNA of the CDR3: TGTGCCAGCAGCGTAGTTGGACAGGCAAGAAATGAGCAGTTCTTC. Full variable domain (outside the CDR3, taken from reference TRBV9 and TRBJ2-1): DSGVTQTPKHLITATGQRVTLRCSPRSGDLSVYWYQQSLDQGLQFLIQYYNGEERAKGNILERFSAQQFPDLHSELNLSSLELGDSALYFCASSVVGQARNEQFFGPGTRLTVL.

V gene TRBV28 combines with J gene TRBJ2-3, with D possibly TRBD2 on 5 matching bases. V was clipped by 6 bases and J by 2 bases, with 15 bases between them. From germline, CDR1 is MDHEN and CDR2 SYDVKM. The CDR3 loop spans 15 amino acids. The chain's CDR3 is CASRTAAGNTDTQYF. The CDR3 DNA sequence: TGTGCCAGCAGAACCGCGGCGGGCAACACAGATACGCAGTATTTT.

This chain links TRBV29-1 with TRBJ2-1; TRBD2 agrees at 7 bases. The V gene end was trimmed by 6 bases and the J gene end by 0 bases; junction bases not matched to a gene: 5. The CDR3 length is 14 residues. The germline V gene has CDR1 SQVTM and CDR2 ANQGSEA. CDR3 amino acids: CSVSGTRSYNEQFF. Here the CDR3 DNA reads TGCAGCGTCAGCGGGACCCGCTCCTACAATGAGCAGTTCTTC.

The chain joins TRBV3-1 (or the pseudogene TRBV3-2) to TRBJ2-2; D call uncertain. V gave up 0 bases and J gave up 4 bases, with 12 bases separating them. The CDR3 is made up of 16 amino acids. CDR1 LGHDT and CDR2 YNNKEL come from the germline V gene (reference sequence). This chain's CDR3 is CASSQDFGLVTGELFF. The CDR3, as DNA: TGTGCCAGCAGCCAAGATTTCGGGTTGGTCACCGGGGAGCTGTTTTTT.

The chain employs TRBV18 and TRBJ2-7; 7 bases map to TRBD2. With 1 base clipped from V and 1 base from J, the junction kept 4 bases outside the gene matches. Germline loops: CDR1 KGHSH, CDR2 LQKENI. CDR3 length: 15 amino acids. This chain's CDR3 is CASSPRGSGSYEQYF. The DNA of the CDR3 is TGTGCCAGCTCACCACGCGGGAGTGGGTCCTACGAGCAGTACTTC.

This chain links TRBV10-3 with TRBJ1-3; TRBD1 is a possible D gene (5 bases). Germline V gene sequence: CDR1 ENHRY, CDR2 SYGVKD. The ends were cut back, 6 bases at V and 4 bases at J, with 10 bases in the middle. The CDR3 has 13 amino acids. The CDR3 region has the DNA TGTGCCATCAGCGCGGGGGGAGGAAACACCATATATTTT. Its protein product is CAISAGGGNTIYF.

V is TRBV3-1 (or the pseudogene TRBV3-2) and J is TRBJ1-6, with 9 bases identical to TRBD1. V was clipped by 4 bases and J by 10 bases; unmatched bases: 8. The CDR3 has 15 residues. Looked up from germline, CDR1 is LGHDT and CDR2 is YNNKEL (reference sequence). Written as DNA, the CDR3 is TGTGCCAGCAGCCCATGGGACAGGGTCGACTCACCCCTCCACTTT. Protein: CASSPWDRVDSPLHF.

The chain uses TRBV28 and TRBJ2-1; maybe TRBD2 (5 bases). CDR1 and CDR2 from the germline V gene are MDHEN and SYDVKM. This CDR3 contains 16 residues. V was trimmed by 5 bases and J by 1 base, leaving 15 bases between them. CDR3 residues: CASSQASLRSYNEQFF. CDR3 nucleotide sequence: TGTGCCAGCAGTCAAGCTAGCTTGAGGTCCTACAATGAGCAGTTCTTC.

This clone was recorded once. The chain carries TRBV5-6 and TRBJ1-4; D possibly corresponds to TRBD1 (5 bases). The CDR3 consists of 12 residues. The germline V and J ends were trimmed by 4 bases and 16 bases, with 17 bases remaining between them. From germline, CDR1 is SGHDT and CDR2 YYEEEE. The DNA for the CDR3 is TGTGCCAGCAGCACAGTTTCGACAGTGCCGTTTTTT. Translation: CASSTVSTVPFF.

This clone was counted once. The chain is built from TRBV6-5 and TRBJ2-2, with a tentative D call TRBD1 (5 bases). V was pared by 6 bases and J by 6 bases, with 17 bases between. This CDR3 is 15 amino acids long. The V gene's germline CDR1 is MNHEY and CDR2 SVGAGI. DNA for the CDR3: TGTGCCAGCAGAGTCACTAAGGGGCTGTCCGGGGAGCTGTTTTTT. Its protein is CASRVTKGLSGELFF.

The chain couples TRBV5-1 to TRBJ2-1; the match to TRBD1 covers 7 bases. Germline V gives CDR1 SGHRS, CDR2 YFSETQ. This CDR3 has 16 residues. V was clipped by 2 bases and J by 9 bases; unmatched bases: 14. The CDR3 region has the DNA TGCGCCAGCAGCTTCAACGACAGGGACCTTTCTGGTGAGCAGTTCTTC. Translated, it gives CASSFNDRDLSGEQFF.

This sequence joins TRBV5-1 and TRBJ2-5; possibly TRBD2 for D (5 bases). The CDR3 extends over 11 amino acids. Germline CDR1 and CDR2: SGHRS and YFSETQ. Deletions cut 6 bases from V and 3 bases from J, with 6 bases between. This CDR3 is CASKAEETQYF. For the CDR3, the DNA is TGCGCCAGCAAAGCGGAAGAGACCCAGTACTTC.

The CDR3 DNA sequence: TGTGCCAGCCGGACAGCCGGCCCCTATGGCTACACCTTC. It specifies CASRTAGPYGYTF. The chain combines TRBV5-6 with TRBJ1-2, with a weak D call TRBD1 (6 bases). Germline-derived CDR1 and CDR2 are SGHDT and YYEEEE. This CDR3 region has 13 residues. V lost 7 bases and J lost 4, with 14 bases in between.

This sequence joins TRBV5-4 and TRBJ1-2, with 7 bases fitting TRBD1. Looked up from germline, CDR1 is SGHNT and CDR2 is YYREEE (reference sequence). The V gene end was trimmed by 3 bases and the J gene end by 0 bases; junction bases not matched to a gene: 11. CDR3 length: 17 amino acids. The CDR3 region is CASSYGTARRANYGYTF. The CDR3 nucleotides are TGTGCCAGCAGCTACGGGACAGCACGAAGAGCTAACTATGGCTACACCTTC.

The J gene is TRBJ1-1, the V gene TRBV5-1; D gene ambiguous. V dropped 4 bases and J dropped 0 bases, with 10 bases sitting between them. This CDR3 is 14 amino acids long. The germline V gene has CDR1 SGHRS and CDR2 YFSETQ. CDR3 in DNA: TGCGCCAGCAGCCAAATCGGAGTGAACACTGAAGCTTTCTTT. As protein: CASSQIGVNTEAFF.

This clone was seen just once. The chain employs TRBV19 and TRBJ1-2; D is unclear. The CDR3 covers 15 residues. Germline CDR1 and CDR2: LNHDA and SQIVND (reference sequence). With 5 bases removed from V and 1 base from J, the gap between germline ends came to 14 bases. The CDR3 reads CASSFKPGINYGYTF. The CDR3 DNA reads as TGTGCCAGTAGTTTTAAGCCAGGAATTAACTATGGCTACACCTTC.

The chain employs TRBV7-3 and TRBJ2-3; the D is unclear. The CDR3 contains 15 residues. Germline-derived CDR1 and CDR2 are SGHTA and FQGTGA. V was clipped by 2 bases and J by 2 bases, with 11 bases between them. The DNA of the CDR3 is TGTGCCAGCAGCTTAGGTACGGTGTCCACAGATACGCAGTATTTT. Its translation: CASSLGTVSTDTQYF.

Only one count was recorded for this clone. Other nucleotide sequences from this sample produce the same CDR3. This chain joins TRBV5-1 and TRBJ2-7, with TRBD1 identical over 9 bases. This CDR3 has 14 amino acids. Losses at the gene ends were 2 bases for V and 3 bases for J; bases not matched to a gene: 3. Per germline, CDR1 SGHRS and CDR2 YFSETQ. CDR3 region: CASSLGQGNYEQYF. In nucleotides, the CDR3 is TGCGCCAGCAGCTTAGGACAGGGGAACTACGAGCAGTACTTC.

The gene calls are TRBV13 and TRBJ2-3; no clear D gene. V was shortened by 7 bases and J by 7 bases, with 9 bases between the two germline ends. The CDR3 runs to 11 residues. Germline V gene data show CDR1 as PRHDT and CDR2 as FYEKMQ (reference sequence). In DNA, the CDR3 is TGTGCCAGCATGTCCGAGTATACGCAGTATTTT. This encodes CASMSEYTQYF.

The chain combines TRBV6-6 with TRBJ1-1, with 8 nucleotides matching TRBD1. V was clipped by 6 bases and J by 0 bases; unmatched bases: 9. This CDR3 has 16 amino acids. The germline V gene has CDR1 MNHNY and CDR2 SVGAGI (reference sequence). In DNA, the CDR3 is TGTGCCAGCAGACAAGGACAGGGCGACCTGAACACTGAAGCTTTCTTT. The encoded protein is CASRQGQGDLNTEAFF.